This entry features one TCR beta chain sequence. Trimming removed 6 bases from V and 7 bases from J; junction bases left unmatched: 7. The length of the CDR3 is 16 residues. In germline, CDR1 is MNHEY, CDR2 SMNVEV (reference sequence). The data are from a study of blood T cell repertoires in COVID-19. Libraries were prepared by immunoSEQ multiplex PCR; TCRdb keeps only in-frame clonotypes and omits some of them. The sample includes about 320,000 clones, around 90% of them seen just once. The sequence came from a man in his 60s who had recovered from COVID-19. The chain links TRBV27 to TRBJ1-6; 12 nucleotides match TRBD1. What was sequenced was PBMCs or T cells enriched from blood (not recorded which). The CDR3 DNA follows: TGTGCCAGCAGAGCTCCGGGACAGGGGGCAAATTCACCCCTCCACTTT. Encoded protein: CASRAPGQGANSPLHF.